This T cell receptor (beta chain) was observed in a study of T-cell reconstitution after alpha-beta-depleted transplantation in children. This clonotype was recorded at least ten times. Its specificity is not known. This CDR3 is built from 14 residues. V was shortened by 5 bases and J by 2 bases, with 10 bases between the two germline ends. Germline CDR1 SEHNR, CDR2 FQNEAQ (reference sequence). Unique molecular identifiers were incorporated during preparation of the TCRbeta library. TCRdb fed the PCR reads into MiXCR, producing one record per CDR3 protein. Of about 17,000 distinct CDR3 sequences in the sample, 4.5% to 6.5% are singletons; the top ten hold about 7%. Overall study results and limits: In patients about two months after transplant, alpha-beta T cells reportedly arose from several hundred expanded graft clones. Some patients showed high day-60 TCRbeta diversity, which derived from surviving recipient T cells and thymic progenitors.

The sample in question was PBMCs, obtained before TCRalphabeta/CD19-depleted stem cell transplant. The chain carries TRBV7-9 and TRBJ1-5; D is unclear. This TCR came from a boy aged 10-17 years with acute lymphoblastic leukemia, due to receive a stem cell transplant. This CDR3 reads CASSTRPGNQPQHF. DNA of the CDR3: TGTGCCAGCAGCACGAGGCCAGGCAATCAGCCCCAGCATTTT.